The rows below give T cell receptor beta chains drawn from one sample of a study of cytomegalovirus exposure and HLA in healthy donors. Sequenced by immunoSEQ multiplex PCR; TCRdb stores in-frame clones only, minus some. Of under 150,000 clones listed, approximately 68% are singletons. Sequencing was carried out using PBMCs. The source is a man aged 35-49 years in good health and CMV-seronegative. Both conserved end residues are part of each CDR3. D genes are given only for firm matches. The listing skips clone size in some rows; elsewhere it reads once, few, many or a size class.

TRBV4-1	-	TRBJ1-2	-	CASSQEGSSNYGYTF	TGCGCCAGCAGCCAAGAGGGCAGTTCTAACTATGGCTACACCTTC
TRBV5-1	-	TRBJ1-1	-	CASSLGYSSINTEAFF	TGCGCCAGCAGCTTGGGGTACAGTTCAATTAACACTGAAGCTTTCTTT
TRBV5-4	-	TRBJ2-5	TRBD2	CASRQWGGETQYF	TGTGCCAGCAGGCAGTGGGGGGGGGAGACCCAGTACTTC
TRBV7-8	-	TRBJ1-1	-	CASSLFVRLNTEAFF	TGTGCCAGCAGCTTATTTGTCCGTTTGAACACTGAAGCTTTCTTT
TRBV7-6	-	TRBJ1-3	-	CASSLGQVGNTIYF	TGTGCCAGCAGCTTAGGACAGGTTGGAAACACCATATATTTT
TRBV29-1	few	TRBJ2-7	-	CSVVPDQGWREQYF	TGCAGCGTTGTTCCCGATCAGGGTTGGCGCGAGCAGTACTTC
TRBV6-5	-	TRBJ1-2	-	CASSYHSGQGGYGYTF	TGTGCCAGCAGTTACCATTCAGGGCAGGGCGGCTATGGCTACACCTTC
TRBV9	once	TRBJ2-2	TRBD2	CASSFSGGGAVGTGELFF	TGTGCCAGCAGCTTCAGCGGCGGGGGGGCCGTTGGGACCGGGGAGCTGTTTTTT
TRBV2	-	TRBJ2-5	-	CASSSSQGSAETQYF	TGTGCCAGCAGCTCGTCCCAGGGCAGCGCAGAGACCCAGTACTTC
TRBV15	-	TRBJ2-5	TRBD2	CATSRDRLAETQYF	TGTGCCACCAGCAGAGATAGACTAGCGGAGACCCAGTACTTC
TRBV30	-	TRBJ1-4	TRBD1	CAWRTSGQGFEKLFF	TGTGCCTGGAGGACCTCGGGACAGGGATTCGAAAAACTGTTTTTT
TRBV2	-	TRBJ1-1	-	CASSEARQAEAFF	TGTGCCAGCAGTGAAGCTCGACAGGCTGAAGCTTTCTTT
TRBV10-3	-	TRBJ2-3	TRBD1	CAISGRGPDTQYF	TGTGCCATCAGTGGAAGGGGGCCAGATACGCAGTATTTT